This T cell receptor beta chain was documented in a study of blood T cell repertoires in COVID-19. Background on the study: Spain, Italy and the United States supplied samples that represented acute and convalescent COVID-19. T cells, B-cell-depleted T cells, or PBMCs provided the cDNA or gDNA that served as material.

Study processing details: Counts of nucleated cells, estimated from reference gene primer amplification, were obtained. The protocol was immunoSEQ multiplex PCR, while the TCRdb copy is restricted to in-frame clones and leaves out a portion. The V and J calls and the clone size are those of that table, but D and trimming were determined from the DNA. The data contain under 60,000 clones, about 85% of them singletons. The source material was peripheral blood. The sequence was collected from a human donor with acute or convalescent COVID-19. The donor label of this sample is uncertain.

The CDR3 DNA reads TGTGCCAGCAGCTCAGGCGGGACCTCTGGAAACACCATATATTTT. Amino acids: CASSSGGTSGNTIYF. This rearrangement joins TRBV11-2 to TRBJ1-3; TRBD1 might be the D (5 bases). CDR1 and CDR2 from the germline V gene are SGHAT and FQNNGV. CDR3 length: 15 residues. Trimming took 4 bases from V and 0 from J, leaving 10 bases between them.